This is a list of T cell receptor beta chains from one sample in a study of blood T cell repertoires in COVID-19. Method: immunoSEQ multiplex PCR; TCRdb's copy keeps in-frame clones and lacks some. Altogether fewer than 200,000 clones are present, roughly 79% being singletons, with the ten largest covering about 26%. Sequenced input: peripheral blood. The receptors stem from a woman aged 70-85 years with acute or convalescent COVID-19. The CDR3 runs from the conserved cysteine through the conserved F or W. D genes are given only for firm matches. Some rows have no size entry. The others give once, few or many, or a class for an expanded clone.

TRBJ1-5 | TRBV21-1 | - | - | CASSKGKDRQPPYSNQPQHF | TGTGCCAGCAGCAAAGGGAAAGACAGACAGCCACCTTATAGCAATCAGCCCCAGCATTTT
TRBJ2-1 | TRBV18 | TRBD2 | - | CASSPIMPSGSINEQFF | TGTGCCAGCTCACCAATTATGCCTAGCGGGAGTATAAATGAGCAGTTCTTC
TRBJ2-4 | TRBV15 | TRBD2 | - | CATSRDGGTSTSKNIQYF | TGTGCCACCAGCAGAGACGGGGGGACTAGCACCTCCAAAAACATTCAGTACTTC
TRBJ2-7 | TRBV28 | - | - | CASSLLQATREQYF | TGTGCCAGCAGTTTACTCCAGGCCACGCGCGAGCAGTACTTC
TRBJ1-3 | TRBV20-1 | - | - | CSASKNSLFGNTIYF | TGCAGTGCTAGTAAGAACAGTCTCTTTGGAAACACCATATATTTT
TRBJ2-7 | TRBV30 | - | - | CAWGGPYEQYF | TGTGCCTGGGGAGGGCCCTACGAGCAGTACTTC
TRBJ1-2 | TRBV2 | - | few | CATGTGSNLLYGYTF | TGTGCCACCGGTACAGGATCCAATCTACTCTATGGCTACACCTTC
TRBJ2-2 | TRBV7-3 | TRBD2 | once | CASSGGLASTGELFF | TGTGCCAGCAGCGGGGGACTAGCGTCCACCGGGGAGCTGTTTTTT
TRBJ2-2 | TRBV24-1 | TRBD1 | many | CATSEPQGATANTGELFF | TGTGCCACCAGTGAACCACAGGGGGCGACGGCGAACACCGGGGAGCTGTTTTTT
TRBJ1-5 | TRBV19 | TRBD1 | - | CASREEDRVNQPQHF | TGTGCCAGTAGAGAGGAGGACAGGGTCAATCAGCCCCAGCATTTT
TRBJ1-6 | TRBV27 | - | - | CASSLSGSYSPLHF | TGTGCCAGCAGTTTAAGTGGCAGTTATTCACCCCTCCACTTT
TRBJ2-7 | TRBV5-1 | - | - | CASSLEGLISYEQYF | TGCGCCAGCAGCTTGGAGGGGCTAATCTCCTACGAGCAGTACTTC
TRBJ2-1 | TRBV30 | - | - | CAWNVAGEQFF | TGTGCCTGGAATGTAGCTGGTGAGCAGTTCTTC
TRBJ1-1 | TRBV5-1 | - | - | CASSSLHTQGTEAFF | TGCGCCAGCAGCTCCCTCCATACCCAGGGGACTGAAGCTTTCTTT
TRBJ2-2 | TRBV6-5 | - | - | CASRRARSGELFF | TGTGCCAGCAGGCGGGCCCGAAGCGGGGAGCTGTTTTTT
TRBJ2-1 | TRBV7-2 | TRBD2 | - | CASSLRGTSGIGNNEQFF | TGTGCCAGCAGCTTAAGGGGGACTAGCGGGATTGGTAACAATGAGCAGTTCTTC
TRBJ1-4 | TRBV28 | - | once | CASSSQRAPGEKLFF | TGTGCCAGCAGTTCTCAGCGGGCCCCTGGTGAAAAACTGTTTTTT
TRBJ2-7 | TRBV11-3 | - | - | CASSLSGSYEQYF | TGTGCCAGCAGCTTAAGCGGCAGCTACGAGCAGTACTTC
TRBJ2-3 | TRBV21-1 | - | - | CASSKGGAGLHTDTQYF | TGTGCCAGCAGCAAAGGGGGCGCAGGGCTCCACACAGATACGCAGTATTTT
TRBJ1-2 | TRBV6-2/TRBV6-3 | - | - | CASSDPWGGYGYTF | TGTGCCAGCAGCGACCCGTGGGGGGGCTATGGCTACACCTTC
TRBJ1-1 | TRBV30 | - | - | CAWSVPGSTPEAFF | TGTGCCTGGAGTGTACCGGGGTCGACACCTGAAGCTTTCTTT
TRBJ2-5 | TRBV6-5 | TRBD2 | - | CASSLTSGNRETQYF | TGTGCCAGCAGCCTTACTAGCGGGAATAGAGAGACCCAGTACTTC
TRBJ1-2 | TRBV2 | - | - | CASTESRGWDGYTF | TGTGCCAGCACCGAAAGCCGCGGTTGGGATGGCTACACCTTC
TRBJ1-5 | TRBV6-2/TRBV6-3 | - | few | CASSYGQHNQPQHF | TGTGCCAGCAGCTATGGACAGCACAATCAGCCCCAGCATTTT
TRBJ1-3 | TRBV10-2 | - | - | CASSETPGNTIYF | TGCGCCAGCAGTGAGACACCTGGAAACACCATATATTTT
TRBJ2-2 | TRBV9 | TRBD1 | - | CASSVVQGAGELFF | TGTGCCAGCAGCGTTGTACAGGGGGCCGGGGAGCTGTTTTTT
TRBJ2-4 | TRBV20-1 | TRBD2 | once | CSASDLGEGGAKNIQYF | TGCAGTGCTAGTGATCTGGGGGAGGGTGGGGCCAAAAACATTCAGTACTTC
TRBJ2-7 | TRBV19 | TRBD1 | - | CASSRDRVSYEQYF | TGTGCCAGTAGTCGGGACAGGGTGTCCTACGAGCAGTACTTC
TRBJ1-1 | TRBV19 | - | - | CASSALGETMNTEAFF | TGTGCCAGTAGTGCCCTCGGGGAGACCATGAACACTGAAGCTTTCTTT
TRBJ2-5 | TRBV12-5 | TRBD2 | - | CASGRNGGGETQYF | TGTGCTAGTGGTCGTAACGGGGGGGGAGAGACCCAGTACTTC
TRBJ2-2 | TRBV5-1 | - | - | CASSVGRGSNTGELFF | TGCGCCAGCAGCGTCGGGCGGGGATCGAACACCGGGGAGCTGTTTTTT
TRBJ2-1 | TRBV27 | TRBD2 | - | CASSLTSGRPGPLHNEQFF | TGTGCCAGCAGTTTAACTAGCGGGAGGCCGGGGCCCTTACACAATGAGCAGTTCTTC
TRBJ2-1 | TRBV20-1 | - | - | CSARRGERLFF | TGCAGTGCTCGACGCGGGGAGAGGCTGTTCTTC
TRBJ2-7 | TRBV13 | - | - | CASSFTGVSEQYF | TGTGCCAGCAGCTTCACGGGTGTCAGCGAGCAGTACTTC
TRBJ2-7 | TRBV7-2 | TRBD2 | - | CASSLNLAGRRSYEQYF | TGTGCCAGCAGCTTAAATCTAGCGGGGAGACGATCCTACGAGCAGTACTTC
TRBJ1-1 | TRBV5-1 | - | - | CASSLTTGNTEAFF | TGCGCCAGCAGTTTGACGACAGGGAACACTGAAGCTTTCTTT
TRBJ2-1 | TRBV12-3/TRBV12-4 | TRBD1 | - | CASGQGEYNEQFF | TGTGCCAGCGGACAGGGGGAGTACAATGAGCAGTTCTTC
TRBJ2-1 | TRBV7-6 | TRBD2 | - | CASSFGAGWRNEQFF | TGTGCCAGCAGCTTCGGAGCGGGATGGAGAAATGAGCAGTTCTTC
TRBJ2-6 | TRBV5-6 | - | once | CASSPPLGGSGANVLTF | TGTGCCAGCAGCCCCCCGCTCGGGGGATCTGGGGCCAACGTCCTGACTTTC
TRBJ1-1 | TRBV18 | - | - | CASSQGFLMNTEAFF | TGTGCCAGCTCACAGGGGTTTCTAATGAACACTGAAGCTTTCTTT
TRBJ2-5 | TRBV29-1 | TRBD1 | - | CSAVGQGETQYF | TGCAGCGCGGTGGGACAGGGGGAGACCCAGTACTTC
TRBJ1-1 | TRBV10-3 | - | - | CATEQGREENTEAFF | TGTGCCACCGAACAGGGTCGGGAAGAGAACACTGAAGCTTTCTTT
TRBJ2-7 | TRBV28 | - | - | CASSPRVSLTYEQYF | TGTGCCAGCAGTCCTCGGGTATCGTTAACCTACGAGCAGTACTTC
TRBJ2-3 | TRBV6-4 | - | - | CASRGPADTQYF | TGTGCCAGCAGGGGCCCTGCCGATACGCAGTATTTT
TRBJ2-7 | TRBV24-1 | TRBD1 | - | CATSARQGTGYEQYF | TGTGCCACCAGTGCCAGACAGGGGACGGGTTACGAGCAGTACTTC
TRBJ1-2 | TRBV24-1 | - | - | CATSDSLYGYTF | TGTGCCACCAGTGATTCCTTATATGGCTACACCTTC
TRBJ1-4 | TRBV19 | - | few | CASSIRKGAQNEKLFF | TGTGCCAGTAGTATTCGGAAAGGGGCCCAAAATGAAAAACTGTTTTTT
TRBJ2-1 | TRBV7-2 | TRBD2 | - | CASRPTSGGLYNEQFF | TGTGCCAGCAGACCTACTAGCGGGGGACTATACAATGAGCAGTTCTTC
TRBJ2-3 | TRBV7-3 | TRBD2 | - | CASSLLAGAGDTQYF | TGTGCCAGCAGCTTACTCGCGGGAGCGGGAGATACGCAGTATTTT
TRBJ2-6 | TRBV5-1 | - | few | CASSPQGGGTGANVLTF | TGCGCCAGCAGCCCACAGGGGGGGGGCACTGGGGCCAACGTCCTGACTTTC
TRBJ2-1 | TRBV11-2 | - | - | CASSLGHGVYNEQFF | TGTGCCAGCAGCTTAGGTCACGGGGTCTACAATGAGCAGTTCTTC
TRBJ1-5 | TRBV28 | - | few | CASQESNQPQHF | TGTGCCAGCCAGGAAAGCAATCAGCCCCAGCATTTT
TRBJ2-7 | TRBV9 | - | once | CASSLGPTGEQYF | TGTGCCAGCAGCCTTGGCCCTACGGGCGAGCAGTACTTC
TRBJ2-7 | TRBV29-1 | - | - | CSVVNDYYEQYF | TGCAGCGTTGTAAATGACTACTACGAGCAGTACTTC
TRBJ1-3 | TRBV9 | - | - | CASSSGPASGNTIYF | TGTGCCAGCAGCTCAGGGCCAGCCTCTGGAAACACCATATATTTT